This T cell receptor beta chain was found in a study of shared clonotypes between healthy human individuals. Study context: The study used three CD4 naive, three CD4 memory, two CD8 naive and one CD8 memory plate per donor.

The repertoire was sequenced with immunoSEQ multiplex PCR; TCRdb's copy has only in-frame clones and lacks some. The profile shows about 1.5 million clones, roughly 98% of them singletons. About this clone: Its target is unknown.

Deletions cut 4 bases from V and 5 bases from J, with 15 bases between. The CDR3 is 15 residues long. CDR1 is SGDLS, CDR2 YYNGEE, per germline. Study findings and constraints: Donor clonotype sharing was expected to depend on sequencing depth. All-four-donor shared clonotypes had higher generation probabilities than non-shared clonotypes did. Only blood was sampled, and tissue TCR repertoires likely differ from blood ones.

This clonotype was sampled from a young man in good health. V and J are TRBV9 and TRBJ2-2; possibly TRBD2 for D (6 bases). The sequenced sample consisted of naive CD4+ T cells sorted from blood. Stated subset: CD45RA+ positively selected. This CDR3 reads CASSLGPGETGELFF. CDR3 coding DNA: TGTGCCAGCAGCTTAGGTCCGGGGGAGACCGGGGAGCTGTTTTTT.